Sequencing of this T cell receptor (beta chain) was carried out in a study of T cells in localized non-small cell lung cancer. Only in-frame clones appear in the TCRdb table, and some are missing; sequencing was by immunoSEQ multiplex PCR. The table has more than 30,000 clones, approximately 91% seen once. V was trimmed by 1 base and J by 0 bases, leaving 1 base between them. The CDR3 is made up of 13 amino acids. Germline V gives CDR1 SGHNT, CDR2 YENEEA. Sample: peripheral blood mononuclear cells, taken before any cancer treatment. The TCR comes from a woman aged 35 to 69 with stage III lung adenocarcinoma. The chain joins TRBV11-3 to TRBJ1-3; D ambiguous. The CDR3 sequence: CASSLVSGNTIYF. Here the CDR3 DNA reads TGTGCCAGCAGCTTAGTCTCTGGAAACACCATATATTTT.